The clone carrying this T cell receptor beta chain was seen only a few times. The CDR3 sequence is 18 residues long. Germline values: CDR1 KGHDR, CDR2 SFDVKD. The V end was cut by 3 bases, the J end by 0 bases, with 17 bases between. TCRdb reprocessed the 5' RACE reads via MiXCR and lists one record per CDR3 protein. This sample has 50,000 to 65,000 distinct CDR3 sequences, with more than 25% found just once. CD4+CD45RO+CD25- cells were isolated as memory CD4+ T cells. This sequence originates from a female donor with breast cancer. V and J are TRBV24-1 and TRBJ2-1; no definite D call. The sample was tumor-infiltrating memory CD4+ T cells sorted from the breast tumor. The subset denotes: memory CD4+ T cells, CD4+CD45RO+CD25-. The CDR3 region has the DNA TGTGCCACCAGTGATCCAAAGCCCTCGGAGAGCTCCTACAATGAGCAGTTCTTC. This encodes CATSDPKPSESSYNEQFF.